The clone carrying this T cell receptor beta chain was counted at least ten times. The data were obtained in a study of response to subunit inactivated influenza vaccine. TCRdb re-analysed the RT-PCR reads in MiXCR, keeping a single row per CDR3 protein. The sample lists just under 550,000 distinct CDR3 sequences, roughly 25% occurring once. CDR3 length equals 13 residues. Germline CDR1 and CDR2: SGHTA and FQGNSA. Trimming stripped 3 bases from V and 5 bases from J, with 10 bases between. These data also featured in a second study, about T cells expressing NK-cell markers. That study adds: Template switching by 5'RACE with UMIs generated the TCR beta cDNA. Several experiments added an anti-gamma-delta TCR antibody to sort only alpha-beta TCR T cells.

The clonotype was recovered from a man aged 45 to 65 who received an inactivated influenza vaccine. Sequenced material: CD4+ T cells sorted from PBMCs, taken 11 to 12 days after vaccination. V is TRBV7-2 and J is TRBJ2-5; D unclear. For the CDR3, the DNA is TGTGCCAGCAGCTTTGCCGGACGTGAGACCCAGTACTTC. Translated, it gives CASSFAGRETQYF. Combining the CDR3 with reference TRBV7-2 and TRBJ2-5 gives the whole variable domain GAGVSQSPSNKVTEKGKDVELRCDPISGHTALYWYRQSLGQGLEFLIYFQGNSAPDKSGLPSDRFSAERTGGSVSTLTIQRTQQEDSAVYLCASSFAGRETQYFGPGTRLLVL.